These T cell receptor beta chains were read from a single sample in a study of blood T cell repertoires in COVID-19. The assay was immunoSEQ multiplex PCR, and TCRdb's table has in-frame clones only and misses some. The data contain roughly 170,000 clones, around 74% of them singletons. The sequenced sample was peripheral blood. All receptors come from a woman aged 80 or over with acute or convalescent COVID-19. Both conserved end residues are part of each CDR3. The D gene is left open where the match is weak. Clone sizes are given selectively: once, few, many, or a class where the clone is expanded.

size	J	V	D	DNA	CDR3
NA	TRBJ1-1	TRBV29-1	TRBD1	TGCAGCGTTACGGACAGGGATGCTGAAGCTTTCTTT	CSVTDRDAEAFF
NA	TRBJ1-4	TRBV5-5	TRBD1	TGTGCCAGCAGCGCAGGGGGTTTGGAGGAAAAACTGTTTTTT	CASSAGGLEEKLFF
NA	TRBJ2-5	TRBV5-4	TRBD2	TGTGCCAGCAGCCCGGCCGGGGGGGGCCGGGAGACCCAGTACTTC	CASSPAGGGRETQYF
many	TRBJ2-7	TRBV3-1/TRBV3-2	NA	TGTGCCAGCAGCCAAGATCTTACCTACGAGCAGTACTTC	CASSQDLTYEQYF
few	TRBJ2-7	TRBV7-2	TRBD1	TGTGCCAGCAGTCAGTCAGGGGGCGTCAGCTCCTACGAGCAGTACTTC	CASSQSGGVSSYEQYF
NA	TRBJ2-1	TRBV3-1/TRBV3-2	TRBD2	TGTGCCAGCAGCCAAGACTTCGGGAGGTCCAACAATGAGCAGTTCTTC	CASSQDFGRSNNEQFF
NA	TRBJ2-7	TRBV3-1/TRBV3-2	TRBD1	TGTGCCAGCAGCCAAGGAGCAGGGACAGGGGCCTACGAGCAGTACTTC	CASSQGAGTGAYEQYF
NA	TRBJ2-7	TRBV27	NA	TGTGCCAGCAGTTTGGACTGGTCCTACGAGCAGTACTTC	CASSLDWSYEQYF
NA	TRBJ2-6	TRBV19	NA	TGTGCCAGTAGTTTTGGAGTATCTGGGGCCAACGTCCTGACTTTC	CASSFGVSGANVLTF
NA	TRBJ1-4	TRBV28	NA	TGTGCCAGCAGCTCGTACTCAGGGATGACTAATGAAAAACTGTTTTTT	CASSSYSGMTNEKLFF
NA	TRBJ2-5	TRBV12-3/TRBV12-4	NA	TGTGCCAGCAGTTTTTGGAGGGGACAGACCCAGTACTTC	CASSFWRGQTQYF
once	TRBJ1-1	TRBV10-2	NA	TGCGCCAGCAGTGAGTTCAGGGTTACTGAAGCTTTCTTT	CASSEFRVTEAFF
NA	TRBJ1-5	TRBV7-2	NA	TGTGCCAGCAGCCAACAGGGTAGGAATCAGCCCCAGCATTTT	CASSQQGRNQPQHF
NA	TRBJ2-1	TRBV28	TRBD2	TGTGCCAGCAGGCCCGGGACTAGCTTTAATGAGCAGTTCTTC	CASRPGTSFNEQFF
few	TRBJ2-7	TRBV20-1	NA	TGCAGTGCTAGTTCTCTCACCTGGGCAGGGTCCTTCTACGAGCAGTACTTC	CSASSLTWAGSFYEQYF
NA	TRBJ1-5	TRBV10-3	TRBD1	TGTGCCATCAGACCAACAGGGGACAATCAGCCCCAGCATTTT	CAIRPTGDNQPQHF
many	TRBJ2-1	TRBV2	NA	TGTGCCAGCATAGCGACCCCCTACAATGAGCAGTTCTTC	CASIATPYNEQFF
NA	TRBJ2-7	TRBV5-1	TRBD2	TGCGCCAGCCGTCGTACTAGCGGGAGCACCTACGAGCAGTACTTC	CASRRTSGSTYEQYF
once	TRBJ1-6	TRBV5-6	TRBD1	TGTGCCAGCAGCTTGGTTTGGGACAGTAATTCACCCCTCCACTTT	CASSLVWDSNSPLHF
NA	TRBJ2-1	TRBV3-1/TRBV3-2	NA	TGTGCCAGCAGCCAATCGAGAGGATCTCAGCAGTTCTTC	CASSQSRGSQQFF
NA	TRBJ2-7	TRBV27	TRBD2	TGTGCCAGCAGTTCGTCGGGAGCGGGGATCTACGAGCAGTACTTC	CASSSSGAGIYEQYF
once	TRBJ1-2	TRBV28	NA	TGTGCCAGCAGTTTATGGGGAGGGGGTGGCTACACCTTC	CASSLWGGGGYTF
NA	TRBJ2-1	TRBV5-6	TRBD2	TGTGCCAGCAGCTATCGAACTAGCGGAAGCAATGAGCAGTTCTTC	CASSYRTSGSNEQFF
NA	TRBJ2-2	TRBV9	NA	TGTGCCAGCAGCGCCCCCCCGGGCACCGGGGAGCTGTTTTTT	CASSAPPGTGELFF
few	TRBJ1-6	TRBV6-5	NA	TGTGCCAGCAGTTACGGGGGGGATGGACCACCCCTCCACTTT	CASSYGGDGPPLHF
NA	TRBJ2-3	TRBV25-1	TRBD2	TGTGCCAGCAGTGAAGGTAGCGGGAGCTACACAGATACGCAGTATTTT	CASSEGSGSYTDTQYF
few	TRBJ1-1	TRBV6-6	NA	TGTGCCAGCAGTCCAACCAGCGCTGAAGCTTTCTTT	CASSPTSAEAFF
NA	TRBJ1-2	TRBV19	TRBD1	TGTGCCAGTAGTGCCCGACAGGGGAACTATGGCTACACCTTC	CASSARQGNYGYTF
NA	TRBJ1-5	TRBV6-5	TRBD1	TGTGCCAGCAGTCAGGGGGACCGTCAGCCCCAGCATTTT	CASSQGDRQPQHF
NA	TRBJ1-1	TRBV28	NA	TGTGCCAGCAGTTCTCCGACCAGGGGAAATACTGAAGCTTTCTTT	CASSSPTRGNTEAFF
few	TRBJ2-1	TRBV28	NA	TGTGCCAGCAGTTCCCCCGTAATATCGCGTGAGCAGTTCTTC	CASSSPVISREQFF
NA	TRBJ2-7	TRBV6-5	TRBD1	TGTGCCAGCAGTGACTCGACAGGGGACTACGAGCAGTACTTC	CASSDSTGDYEQYF
NA	TRBJ1-3	TRBV2	NA	TGTGCCAGCACAGATGGAGCTGGAAACACCATATATTTT	CASTDGAGNTIYF